The clone carrying this T cell receptor beta chain was seen a few times. These data come from a study of blood T cell repertoires in COVID-19. Study context: The United States, Italy and Spain were the sources of the acute and convalescent COVID-19 samples. From T cells, B-cell-depleted T cells, or PBMCs came the material, which was cDNA or gDNA.

The V gene's germline CDR1 is MNHEY and CDR2 SMNVEV (reference sequence). J lost 0 bases, V lost 2 bases, and 3 bases had no gene match. CDR3 length: 15 amino acids. Study processing details: Estimation of nucleated cell counts was performed using reference gene primer amplification. Profiled with immunoSEQ multiplex PCR; TCRdb holds only in-frame clones, not every one. V, J and clone size were drawn from that table, and D and trimming were deduced from the DNA. The data contain around 190,000 clones, approximately 82% of them singletons. Material for sequencing was peripheral blood. The chain recombines TRBV27 with TRBJ2-7; 8 bases agree with TRBD2. The clonotype was recovered from a human donor in a cohort sampled during active COVID-19. CDR3 protein: CASSLLAGRSYEQYF. CDR3 sequence (DNA): TGTGCCAGCAGTTTACTAGCGGGCCGCTCCTACGAGCAGTACTTC.